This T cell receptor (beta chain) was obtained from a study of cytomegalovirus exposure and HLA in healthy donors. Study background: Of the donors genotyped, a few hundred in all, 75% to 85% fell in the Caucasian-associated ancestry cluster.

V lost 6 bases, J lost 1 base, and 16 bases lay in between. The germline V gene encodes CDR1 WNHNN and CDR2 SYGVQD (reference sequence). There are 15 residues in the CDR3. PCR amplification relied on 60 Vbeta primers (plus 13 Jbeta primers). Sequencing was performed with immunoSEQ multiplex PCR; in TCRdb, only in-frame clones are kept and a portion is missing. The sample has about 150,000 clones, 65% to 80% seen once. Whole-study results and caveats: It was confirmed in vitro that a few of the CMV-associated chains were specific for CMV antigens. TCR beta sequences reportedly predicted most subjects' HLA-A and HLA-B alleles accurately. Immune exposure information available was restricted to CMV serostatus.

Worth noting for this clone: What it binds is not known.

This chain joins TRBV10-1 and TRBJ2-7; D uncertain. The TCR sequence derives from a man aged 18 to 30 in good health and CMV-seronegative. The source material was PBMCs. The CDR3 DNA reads TGCGCCAGCAGAGGCATTGTCCACGGGTCCTACGAGCAGTACTTC. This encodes CASRGIVHGSYEQYF.